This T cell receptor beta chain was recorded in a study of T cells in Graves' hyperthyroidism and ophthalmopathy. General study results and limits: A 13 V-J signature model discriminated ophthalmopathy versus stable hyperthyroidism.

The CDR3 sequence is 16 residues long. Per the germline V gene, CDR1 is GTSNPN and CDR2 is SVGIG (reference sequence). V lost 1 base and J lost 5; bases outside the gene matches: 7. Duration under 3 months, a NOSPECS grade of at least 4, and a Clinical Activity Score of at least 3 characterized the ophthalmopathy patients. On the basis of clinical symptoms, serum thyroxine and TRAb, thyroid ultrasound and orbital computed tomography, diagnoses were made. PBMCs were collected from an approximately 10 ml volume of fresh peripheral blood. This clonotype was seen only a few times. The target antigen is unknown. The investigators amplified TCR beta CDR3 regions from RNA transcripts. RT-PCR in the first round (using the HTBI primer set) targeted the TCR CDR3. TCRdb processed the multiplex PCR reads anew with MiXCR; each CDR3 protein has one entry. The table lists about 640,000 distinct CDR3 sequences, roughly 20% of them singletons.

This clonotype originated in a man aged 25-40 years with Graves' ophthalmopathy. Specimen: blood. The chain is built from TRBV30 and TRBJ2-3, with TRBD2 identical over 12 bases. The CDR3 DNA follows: TGTGCCTGGAGTGATAGACTAGCGGGAGACGGAGATACGCAGTATTTT. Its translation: CAWSDRLAGDGDTQYF.